This is a list of T cell receptor beta chains from one sample in a study of cytomegalovirus exposure and HLA in healthy donors. Sequenced by immunoSEQ multiplex PCR; TCRdb stores in-frame clones only, minus some. The sample includes roughly 150,000 clones, around 90% of them seen just once. The material sequenced was PBMCs. The source is a man between 18 and 29 years old in good health and CMV-seropositive. Both conserved end residues are trimmed from each CDR3. Some rows mark clone size as missing; the rest say once, few, many or name a class of expanded clone.

cdr3_length: 12; j_call: TRBJ1-1; clone_size: .; v_call: TRBV19; cdr3_aa: ASSIEDGDTEAF
cdr3_length: 12; j_call: TRBJ1-2; clone_size: .; v_call: TRBV27; cdr3_aa: ASRPGQLPYGYT
cdr3_length: 13; j_call: TRBJ2-3; clone_size: .; v_call: TRBV27; cdr3_aa: ASSLWGALTDTQY
cdr3_length: 14; j_call: TRBJ2-1; clone_size: .; v_call: TRBV11-2; cdr3_aa: ASSPGTASSYNEQF
cdr3_length: 13; j_call: TRBJ1-2; clone_size: few; v_call: TRBV7-2; cdr3_aa: ASSLPGQDWYGYT
cdr3_length: 13; j_call: TRBJ1-1; clone_size: .; v_call: TRBV5-4; cdr3_aa: ASSVATGALAEAF
cdr3_length: 13; j_call: TRBJ2-7; clone_size: .; v_call: TRBV6-5; cdr3_aa: ASSYGQVWDYEQY
cdr3_length: 13; j_call: TRBJ2-5; clone_size: .; v_call: TRBV5-4; cdr3_aa: ASSSPGTGQETQY
cdr3_length: 11; j_call: TRBJ2-1; clone_size: .; v_call: TRBV14; cdr3_aa: ASSRGLANEQF
cdr3_length: 12; j_call: TRBJ2-7; clone_size: .; v_call: TRBV11-3; cdr3_aa: ASSPHLGSYEQY
cdr3_length: 12; j_call: TRBJ2-1; clone_size: .; v_call: TRBV2; cdr3_aa: ASSVASSYNEQF
cdr3_length: 10; j_call: TRBJ2-7; clone_size: .; v_call: TRBV19; cdr3_aa: AGGQRYDEQY
cdr3_length: 11; j_call: TRBJ2-3; clone_size: .; v_call: TRBV7-7; cdr3_aa: ASSLGPQDTQY
cdr3_length: 13; j_call: TRBJ1-2; clone_size: once; v_call: TRBV5-4; cdr3_aa: ASSSYRGQSYGYT
cdr3_length: 12; j_call: TRBJ2-3; clone_size: .; v_call: TRBV25-1; cdr3_aa: ASSEIGGMDTQY
cdr3_length: 15; j_call: TRBJ1-4; clone_size: .; v_call: TRBV5-1; cdr3_aa: ASSGGQGPGLNEKLF
cdr3_length: 11; j_call: TRBJ2-3; clone_size: .; v_call: TRBV27; cdr3_aa: ASRPIGGDTQY